The present T cell receptor beta chain was sequenced within a study of kidney transplant recipient with SARS-CoV-2 infection. MiXCR was run by TCRdb on the reads, yielding one entry per CDR3 protein. The sample yields approximately 250,000 distinct CDR3 sequences, around 28% seen once. A word on this clonotype: Possible read error: a much larger clone is one base away.

The V and J ends lost 5 bases and 5 bases respectively, with 24 bases between them. The CDR3 has 17 amino acids. Germline V CDR1 and CDR2: LGHDT, YNNKEL (reference sequence). Sequenced here: a blood sample, sampled at baseline and on day 111 from a kidney transplant recipient. J is TRBJ2-5 and V is TRBV3-1; D ambiguous. The receptor's source is a male patient between 25 and 39 years old who had COVID-19 and was a kidney transplant recipient. Some T cells may be the graft donor's. CDR3 amino acids: CASSSIIPISLSETQYF. As DNA, the CDR3 is TGTGCCAGCAGCAGTATTATTCCCATTTCTCTCTCTGAGACCCAGTACTTC.